This T cell receptor (beta chain) was documented in a study of CXCR3-negative and CXCR3-positive naive CD8 T cells. Germline values: CDR1 SSHAT, CDR2 FNYEAQ (reference sequence). The CDR3 contains 15 residues. UMI-labeled 5' RACE TRB cDNA libraries were prepared from the cells. TCRdb reanalyzed the 5' RACE reads, giving one entry per CDR3 protein sequence and no DNA. This table holds about 56,000 distinct CDR3 sequences. Study-wide results and limits: Surface CD5 looked about the same in the naive subsets, so the authors worked out TCR strength from TRB CDR3 properties. TRB CDR3 hydrophobicity was greater in CXCR3-positive naive cells than in CXCR3-negative naive cells.

On this clonotype itself: What it binds is not known.

The genes are TRBV7-7 and TRBJ2-1; TCRdb gives TRBD2 as the D gene, but with no DNA this cannot be confirmed. This receptor was taken from a human donor in good health. Some clones in this sample may be carry-over from other donors' samples. The sample comprised naive CXCR3+ CD8+ T cells from blood. As to subset: CD45RO-CCR7+CD27+CD95- naive CD8+ T cells expressing CXCR3 (TNR3+). The chain's CDR3 is CASSSLAAGGHEQFF.